The 13 T cell receptor beta chains below all came from one sample that was sequenced in a study of T-cell reconstitution after alpha-beta-depleted transplantation in children. As it was prepared, the TCRbeta library received unique molecular identifiers. TCRdb analysed the PCR reads with MiXCR anew, one entry per CDR3 protein. Of around 600,000 distinct CDR3 sequences listed, approximately 16% are singletons. The starting material was PBMCs from the stem cell graft donor, obtained from the stem cell graft. The receptors come from a human donor who donated a stem cell graft to a child with acute myeloid leukemia.

This clonotype showed up many times. The chain recombines TRBV29-1 with TRBJ2-3; maybe TRBD2 (5 bases). Trimming took off 8 bases at V and 7 bases at J, with 13 bases between the two ends. The CDR3 spans 11 residues. From germline, CDR1 is SQVTM and CDR2 ANQGSEA. CDR3 coding DNA: TGCAGCTCGGACTTAGCAAATACGCAGTATTTT. The encoded protein is CSSDLANTQYF.

Turning to this clonotype: Being one base from a much bigger clone, this may be a read error. The CDR3 DNA reads TGCAGTGCCCCCGTAGGGGGGGGAATAGGGGGTCCGCCCCAGCATTTT. This encodes CSAPVGGGIGGPPQHF. The chain is built from TRBV20-1 and TRBJ1-5; tentative D call: TRBD1 (6 bases). Trimming shortened V by 6 bases and J by 9 bases, and 27 bases separated the two germline ends. CDR1 DFQATT and CDR2 SNEGSKA come from the germline V gene (reference sequence). The CDR3 is 16 amino acids.

This chain connects TRBV9 to TRBJ2-7; TRBD2 matches at 8 bases. CDR3 length: 16 amino acids. The V and J ends lost 4 bases and 3 bases, in that order; junction bases with no gene match: 12. Germline values: CDR1 SGDLS, CDR2 YYNGEE. CDR3 residues: CASSPREDSLRYEQYF. The CDR3 DNA is TGTGCCAGCAGCCCGCGGGAGGACTCCCTACGCTACGAGCAGTACTTC.

The chain has TRBV6-1 and TRBJ2-2; weak D call: TRBD1 (7 bases). Trimming pared 7 bases from V and 6 bases from J, leaving 24 bases between. This CDR3 is built from 17 residues. Germline-derived CDR1 and CDR2 are MNHNS and SASEGT. CDR3 nucleotide sequence: TGTGCCAGCAATCCCATGAGCGGAGGGGGCGACGCCGGGGAGCTGTTTTTT. This translates into CASNPMSGGGDAGELFF.

This clonotype was observed a handful of times. The chain couples TRBV18 to TRBJ2-7, with D maybe TRBD2 (6 bases). Trimming removed 3 bases from V and 4 bases from J, with 13 bases in between. Germline CDR1 is KGHSH and CDR2 is LQKENI. The CDR3 is 14 residues long. For the CDR3, the DNA is TGTGCCAGCTCACCTTCAGGCGGGGTATACGAGCAGTACTTC. Translated, it gives CASSPSGGVYEQYF. The full variable domain, rest sourced from reference TRBV18 and TRBJ2-7, is NAGVMQNPRHLVRRRGQEARLRCSPMKGHSHVYWYRQLPEEGLKFMVYLQKENIIDESGMPKERFSAEFPKEGPSILRIQQVVRGDSAAYFCASSPSGGVYEQYFGPGTRLTVT.

This clonotype occurred many times. This chain uses TRBV5-6 with TRBJ1-3, with D hard to call. V dropped 1 base and J dropped 9 bases, with 8 bases sitting between them. CDR3 size: 12 residues. Germline V gene sequence: CDR1 SGHDT, CDR2 YYEEEE. The CDR3 bases are TGTGCCAGCAGCTTGAAGGGTACCACCATATATTTT. This translates into CASSLKGTTIYF.

This clonotype came up a few times. V gene TRBV27 combines with J gene TRBJ1-5; weak D call: TRBD1 (6 bases). The V gene lost 11 bases and the J gene lost 1 base, with 18 bases spanning the gap. CDR3 length: 15 amino acids. Germline V gene data show CDR1 as MNHEY and CDR2 as SMNVEV (reference sequence). CDR3 sequence reads: CAARSGGASNQPQHF. The DNA for the CDR3 is TGTGCCGCCAGGTCGGGGGGGGCCAGCAATCAGCCCCAGCATTTT.

This clonotype was seen more than once but under ten times. The chain uses TRBV7-2 and TRBJ2-1, with TRBD2 matching 7 bases. After removal of 5 bases from V and 7 bases from J, the junction contained 11 bases not matched to a gene. In germline, CDR1 is SGHTA, CDR2 FQGNSA. The CDR3 totals 15 residues. The CDR3 nucleotides are TGTGCCAGCAGCCGCAGGCCGGGGGGAGGTAATGAGCAGTTCTTC. This sequence encodes CASSRRPGGGNEQFF.

At least ten counts were recorded for this clonotype. The chain recombines TRBV20-1 with TRBJ2-3; 8 bases match TRBD1. V dropped 1 base and J dropped 4; count of bases not matched to a gene: 19. The CDR3 runs 19 residues. Germline loops: CDR1 DFQATT, CDR2 SNEGSKA (reference sequence). CDR3: CSARAFATGERYRSDTQYF. The CDR3 coding sequence is TGCAGTGCTAGAGCTTTCGCGACAGGGGAACGGTACCGATCAGATACGCAGTATTTT.

This clonotype was detected only a few times. The genes are TRBV9 and TRBJ2-1; D ambiguous. Germline V gene data show CDR1 as SGDLS and CDR2 as YYNGEE. V gave up 0 bases and J gave up 5 bases, with 9 bases separating them. The CDR3 is 14 residues long. CDR3 DNA: TGTGCCAGCAGCGTAGTTAGCCCTAACAATGAGCAGTTCTTC. This encodes CASSVVSPNNEQFF.

The chain uses TRBV6-1 and TRBJ2-1; 7 bases fit TRBD1. In germline, CDR1 is MNHNS, CDR2 SASEGT. The trim removed 5 bases at V and 0 bases at J, leaving 7 bases unmatched. The CDR3 spans 16 residues. The CDR3 sequence is CASSRTGPSSYNEQFF. The CDR3 DNA reads TGTGCCAGCAGTCGGACAGGCCCAAGCTCCTACAATGAGCAGTTCTTC.

The chain combines TRBV5-1 with TRBJ2-7; 8 bases align to TRBD2. Trimming at V came to 3 bases and at J to 3 bases, leaving 14 bases not matched to a gene. This CDR3 comprises 17 residues. In germline, CDR1 is SGHRS, CDR2 YFSETQ. The CDR3 spells CASSSDLAGGLGYEQYF. The CDR3, as DNA: TGCGCCAGCAGCTCGGACCTCGCGGGGGGACTTGGCTACGAGCAGTACTTC.

CDR3 sequence reads: CASSLEVWEGTGELFF. Here the CDR3 DNA reads TGTGCCAGCAGCTTAGAGGTCTGGGAGGGCACCGGGGAGCTGTTTTTT. This chain uses TRBV7-8 with TRBJ2-2; 7 nucleotides align to TRBD2. CDR1 is SGHVS and CDR2 is FQNEAQ in the germline V gene. With V trimmed by 1 base and J by 4 bases, 6 bases remained unmatched. The CDR3 has 16 amino acids.